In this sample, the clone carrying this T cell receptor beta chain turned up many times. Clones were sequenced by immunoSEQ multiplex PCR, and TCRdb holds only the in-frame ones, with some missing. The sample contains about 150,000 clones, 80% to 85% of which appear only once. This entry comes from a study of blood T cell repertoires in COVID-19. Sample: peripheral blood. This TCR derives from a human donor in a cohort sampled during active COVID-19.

The CDR3 protein is CASSLGDRLTGELFF. The CDR3 DNA is TGTGCCAGCAGTTTGGGGGACAGGCTCACCGGGGAGCTGTTTTTT. The V gene is TRBV28, the J gene TRBJ2-2, with 8 bases matching TRBD1. Germline-derived CDR1 and CDR2 are MDHEN and SYDVKM. V was clipped by 3 bases and J by 4 bases; unmatched bases: 4. The CDR3 covers 15 residues. The whole variable domain, remainder taken from reference TRBV28 and TRBJ2-2, is DVKVTQSSRYLVKRTGEKVFLECVQDMDHENMFWYRQDPGLGLRLIYFSYDVKMKEKGDIPEGYSVSREKKERFSLILESASTNQTSMYLCASSLGDRLTGELFFGEGSRLTVL.